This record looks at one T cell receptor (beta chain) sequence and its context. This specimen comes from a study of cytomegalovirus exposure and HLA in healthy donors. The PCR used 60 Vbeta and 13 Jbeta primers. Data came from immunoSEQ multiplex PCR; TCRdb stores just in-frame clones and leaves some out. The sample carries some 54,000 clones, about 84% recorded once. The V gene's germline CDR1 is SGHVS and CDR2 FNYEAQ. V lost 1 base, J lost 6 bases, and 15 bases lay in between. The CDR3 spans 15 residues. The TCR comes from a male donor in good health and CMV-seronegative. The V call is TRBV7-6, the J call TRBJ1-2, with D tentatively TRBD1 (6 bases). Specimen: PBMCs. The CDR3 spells CASSLDRVMGDGYTF. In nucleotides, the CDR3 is TGTGCCAGCAGCTTAGACAGGGTTATGGGTGATGGCTACACCTTC. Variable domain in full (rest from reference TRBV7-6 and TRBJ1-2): GAGVSQSPRYKVTKRGQDVALRCDPISGHVSLYWYRQALGQGPEFLTYFNYEAQQDKSGLPNDRFSAERPEGSISTLTIQRTEQRDSAMYRCASSLDRVMGDGYTFGSGTRLTVV.